The T cell receptor beta chain described here comes from a study of T cell changes during pregnancy in multiple sclerosis. The method was immunoSEQ multiplex PCR; TCRdb's version includes in-frame clones alone and lacks a portion of them. The sample has tens of thousands of clones, 80% to 95% seen once; the top ten hold 2.5% to 3.5%. The sample in question was peripheral blood, obtained in the third trimester of pregnancy. This sequence originates from a female donor in good health, enrolled as a control in a pregnancy study.

The CDR3 reads CASSSAAGELFF. Written as DNA, the CDR3 is TGTGCCAGCAGCTCTGCAGCCGGGGAGCTGTTTTTT. This rearrangement joins TRBV11-1 to TRBJ2-2; D gene unclear. The V gene lost 4 bases and the J gene lost 6 bases, with 6 bases spanning the gap. This CDR3 contains 12 residues. Germline CDR1 reads SGHAT; CDR2 reads FQDESV (reference sequence).